The 2 T cell receptor beta chains given below trace back to one sample, sequenced in a study of CD8 T cells in Susac syndrome (dated by TCRdb to about 2019). Library construction relied on the immunoSEQ multiplex PCR assay. RNA was extracted using the RNeasy kit, and about 0.5 to 1 ug of the RNA was reverse transcribed with random hexamers. TCRdb reworked the public reads: Q25 trimming with fastp, MiXCR clone assembly, productive beta chains retained. Records with the same CDR3 protein are collapsed into one entry carrying the most frequent genes and DNA. The sample records about 180,000 distinct CDR3 sequences, approximately 94% of which are singletons. The ten largest clones capture around 0.093% of the sample. Material for sequencing was CD4+ T cells from PBMCs. These receptor sequences come from a human donor with multiple sclerosis.

The chain uses TRBV29-1 and TRBJ2-7; no clear D gene. CDR1 and CDR2 from the germline V gene are SQVTM and ANQGSEA. The CDR3 consists of 12 residues. V was clipped by 7 bases and J by 2 bases, with 12 bases between them. CDR3 sequence (DNA): TGCAGCGCAGCCGTGGGCCCCTACGAGCAGTACTTC. It codes for CSAAVGPYEQYF.

The genes are TRBV20-1 and TRBJ1-1; D may be TRBD1 (5 bases). Trimming took 0 bases from V and 3 from J, leaving 20 bases between them. CDR1 and CDR2 from the germline V gene are DFQATT and SNEGSKA (reference sequence). The CDR3 is made up of 17 amino acids. This CDR3 is CSARDTGPRLGDTEAFF. The CDR3, as DNA: TGCAGTGCTAGAGATACAGGTCCCCGGCTGGGGGACACTGAAGCTTTCTTT.